Each of the 20 T cell receptor beta chains below was sequenced from the same sample in a study of T cell responses to AZD1222 COVID-19 vaccine. Assay used: immunoSEQ multiplex PCR; TCRdb lists only in-frame clones, some missing. The sample has around 150,000 clones, about 87% seen once. The material was peripheral blood, obtained on day 0 of AZD1222 vaccination. The receptors come from an adult in good health.

The chain employs TRBV12-3 or TRBV12-4 and TRBJ2-7; weak D call: TRBD2 (5 bases). V lost 6 bases and J lost 6, with 15 bases in between. The CDR3 totals 13 residues. CDR3 in amino acids: CASRPLDDLEQYF. For the CDR3, the DNA is TGTGCCAGCAGGCCACTAGATGACCTCGAGCAGTACTTC.

Regarding this clone: The germline gene is not matched at one end of the junction; a read error may be the cause. This rearrangement joins TRBV7-9 to TRBJ1-2; D uncertain. The length of the CDR3 is 15 residues. From germline, CDR1 is SEHNR and CDR2 FQNEAQ (reference sequence). CDR3 sequence reads: CASSLAVTASYGYTF. CDR3 DNA sequence: TGTGCCAGCAGCCTAGCGGTGACGGCTAGCTATGGCTACACCTTC.

This clone was recorded only once. The rearrangement uses TRBV7-6 and TRBJ2-1, with 9 bases that match TRBD2. Per the germline V gene, CDR1 is SGHVS and CDR2 is FNYEAQ. The CDR3 consists of 15 residues. V was clipped by 2 bases and J by 8 bases; unmatched bases: 7. The CDR3, as DNA: TGTGCCAGCAGCTTACTCGGGCGGGGGGGCGATGAGCAGTTCTTC. Translated, it gives CASSLLGRGGDEQFF.

The rearrangement uses TRBV9 and TRBJ1-3, with D hard to call. The V gene's germline CDR1 is SGDLS and CDR2 YYNGEE. Deletions cut 0 bases from V and 4 bases from J, with 8 bases between. This CDR3 has 14 amino acids. CDR3 DNA: TGTGCCAGCAGCGTAGGTCCACCCGGAAACACCATATATTTT. Protein: CASSVGPPGNTIYF. Using reference TRBV9 and TRBJ1-3 for the parts outside the CDR3, the full variable domain is DSGVTQTPKHLITATGQRVTLRCSPRSGDLSVYWYQQSLDQGLQFLIQYYNGEERAKGNILERFSAQQFPDLHSELNLSSLELGDSALYFCASSVGPPGNTIYFGEGSWLTVV.

The chain employs TRBV7-2 and TRBJ1-4; the D gene is possibly TRBD1 (6 bases). Germline CDR1 and CDR2: SGHTA and FQGNSA. This CDR3 region has 16 residues. V shed 0 bases and J shed 4 bases, with 12 bases lying between them. CDR3 amino acids: CASSLAIGRGNEKLFF. The CDR3 DNA reads as TGTGCCAGCAGCTTAGCGATCGGCAGGGGTAATGAAAAACTGTTTTTT.

The chain combines TRBV30 with TRBJ1-2; weak D call: TRBD1 (6 bases). Germline V gene sequence: CDR1 GTSNPN, CDR2 SVGIG (reference sequence). The CDR3 is 11 residues long. The V end was cut by 3 bases, the J end by 7 bases, with 9 bases between. The CDR3 loop reads CAWSRGFGYTF. For the CDR3, the DNA is TGTGCCTGGAGCAGGGGCTTTGGCTACACCTTC.

This chain links TRBV6-5 with TRBJ2-5; 12 bases map to TRBD2. The CDR3 is made up of 14 amino acids. Looked up from germline, CDR1 is MNHEY and CDR2 is SVGAGI. After removal of 7 bases from V and 4 bases from J, the junction contained 4 bases not matched to a gene. The CDR3 sequence: CASNLAGGRETQYF. The CDR3, as DNA: TGTGCCAGCAACCTAGCGGGAGGGCGAGAGACCCAGTACTTC.

The V call is TRBV5-1, the J call TRBJ1-1; TRBD1 matches 10 bases. V lost 4 bases, J lost 0 bases, and 9 bases stayed unmatched. Germline values: CDR1 SGHRS, CDR2 YFSETQ. The CDR3 is made up of 17 amino acids. CDR3 bases: TGCGCCAGCAGCGGACCGGGACAGGGGATAATGAACACTGAAGCTTTCTTT. Its translation is CASSGPGQGIMNTEAFF.

V is TRBV13 and J is TRBJ2-7, with D uncertain. The germline CDR1 and CDR2 sequences are PRHDT and FYEKMQ (reference sequence). V dropped 5 bases and J dropped 4 bases, with 21 bases sitting between them. CDR3 size: 16 residues. The CDR3 reads CASSPLPGPFSYEQYF. In DNA form, the CDR3 reads TGTGCCAGCAGCCCACTGCCCGGACCCTTCTCTTACGAGCAGTACTTC.

CDR3 sequence reads: CAISAQLNQPQHF. CDR3 in DNA: TGTGCCATCAGTGCCCAGCTAAATCAGCCCCAGCATTTT. The rearrangement links TRBV10-3 to TRBJ1-5, with no clear D. Germline loops: CDR1 ENHRY, CDR2 SYGVKD. V lost 4 bases and J lost 4, with 8 bases in between. This CDR3 has 13 amino acids.

This clone was detected once. The DNA of the CDR3 is TGTGCCAGCAGCTATAGGACCCCGGGGACAGATACGCAGTATTTT. Protein sequence: CASSYRTPGTDTQYF. The chain joins TRBV5-4 to TRBJ2-3; weak D call: TRBD2 (5 bases). The germline V and J ends were trimmed by 3 bases and 3 bases, with 14 bases remaining between them. Germline V gene data show CDR1 as SGHNT and CDR2 as YYREEE (reference sequence). The CDR3 contains 15 residues.

J is TRBJ1-1 and V is TRBV18, with D perhaps TRBD1 (5 bases). From germline, CDR1 is KGHSH and CDR2 LQKENI. This CDR3 comprises 15 residues. V was shortened by 3 bases and J by 0 bases, with 11 bases between the two germline ends. The CDR3 is CASSPRQRLNTEAFF. The CDR3 DNA sequence: TGTGCCAGCTCACCTAGACAGAGGCTGAACACTGAAGCTTTCTTT. Variable domain in full (rest from reference TRBV18 and TRBJ1-1): NAGVMQNPRHLVRRRGQEARLRCSPMKGHSHVYWYRQLPEEGLKFMVYLQKENIIDESGMPKERFSAEFPKEGPSILRIQQVVRGDSAAYFCASSPRQRLNTEAFFGQGTRLTVV.

The chain combines TRBV21-1 with TRBJ1-4. TRBV21-1 is recorded as a pseudogene. The CDR3 totals 16 residues. The CDR3 coding sequence is TGTGCCAGCACCACGCGGGGGGGGCCCGGTAATGAAAAACTGTTTTTT. This gives the protein CASTTRGGPGNEKLFF.

In its sample, this clone was seen a few times. The chain has TRBV7-3 and TRBJ2-2; 8 nucleotides align to TRBD1. The CDR3 extends over 13 amino acids. Looked up from germline, CDR1 is SGHTA and CDR2 is FQGTGA. V lost 7 bases and J lost 6; bases outside the gene matches: 4. This chain's CDR3 is CASKGTGPGELFF. The CDR3 DNA reads as TGTGCCAGCAAGGGGACAGGCCCCGGGGAGCTGTTTTTT.

The rearrangement uses TRBV11-2 and TRBJ2-7, with D hard to call. V lost 2 bases and J lost 4, with 6 bases in between. Germline lookup yields CDR1 SGHAT and CDR2 FQNNGV. This CDR3 region has 12 residues. For the CDR3, the DNA is TGTGCCAGCAGCTTAATCGGATACGAGCAGTACTTC. It codes for CASSLIGYEQYF.

The chain combines TRBV28 with TRBJ1-2; maybe TRBD1 (6 bases). Trimming shortened V by 10 bases and J by 8 bases, and 20 bases separated the two germline ends. Per germline, CDR1 MDHEN and CDR2 SYDVKM. This CDR3 comprises 13 residues. DNA of the CDR3: TGTGCCATTTCACTACGGGGGGCCAGGGGCTACACCTTC. The encoded protein is CAISLRGARGYTF.

The gene calls are TRBV6-2 or TRBV6-3 and TRBJ2-3, with 10 bases lining up with TRBD2. The J segment lost 2 bases and the V segment lost 2 bases, leaving 1 base of the junction unmatched. Germline values: CDR1 MNHEY, CDR2 SVGEGT. The CDR3 consists of 15 residues. The CDR3 region is CASSYSGGATDTQYF. The CDR3, as DNA: TGTGCCAGCAGTTACAGCGGGGGGGCCACAGATACGCAGTATTTT.

V and J are TRBV5-6 and TRBJ1-1; D remains ambiguous. Trimming pared 3 bases from V and 1 base from J, leaving 10 bases between. Germline V gene data show CDR1 as SGHDT and CDR2 as YYEEEE. There are 14 residues in the CDR3. CDR3 coding DNA: TGTGCCAGCAGCTCGCGAGGGTGGAACACTGAAGCTTTCTTT. Amino acids: CASSSRGWNTEAFF.

The chain has TRBV2 and TRBJ1-1, with D perhaps TRBD1 (5 bases). Trimming took 5 bases from V and 0 from J, leaving 10 bases between them. The CDR3 loop spans 14 amino acids. Looked up from germline, CDR1 is SNHLY and CDR2 is FYNNEI. This CDR3 reads CASSYGTVNTEAFF. DNA of the CDR3: TGTGCCAGCAGTTACGGGACGGTGAACACTGAAGCTTTCTTT.

The CDR3 here is CSARESGNTIYF. In DNA, the CDR3 is TGCAGCGCTCGGGAGTCTGGAAACACCATATATTTT. The rearrangement uses TRBV29-1 and TRBJ1-3; D remains unclear. There are 12 residues in the CDR3. Germline CDR1 and CDR2: SQVTM and ANQGSEA. V was pared by 7 bases and J by 1 base, with 8 bases between.